A selection of T cell receptor beta chains follows, all from one sample in a study of Ad26.COV2.S vaccination and SARS-CoV-2 variants. Repertoires were generated with immunoSEQ multiplex PCR, while TCRdb's copy carries only in-frame clones and drops some. The repertoire holds about 440,000 clones, roughly 88% seen once, with 4.3% in the top ten. Sequencing used peripheral blood, obtained in a trial of Ad26.COV2.S vaccine versus placebo. The receptors stem from a person between 18 and 60 years old who received the Ad26.COV2.S COVID-19 vaccine or a placebo. Each CDR3 is given with its conserved first and last residue. A D gene is named only where the DNA matches it firmly. Rows may omit the clone size; those that give it use once, few, many or a size class.

v_call	j_call	clone_size	d_call	cdr3_nt	cdr3_aa
TRBV11-2	TRBJ2-1	NA	NA	TGTGCCAGCAGCTTAGTAGGTCCCCCCTCCAATGAGCAGTTCTTC	CASSLVGPPSNEQFF
TRBV5-4	TRBJ2-1	NA	TRBD2	TGTGCCAGCAGCCTAGCGGGAGGGGGCTACAATGAGCAGTTCTTC	CASSLAGGGYNEQFF
TRBV28	TRBJ1-5	NA	NA	TGTGCCAGCAGTTTGCTTGGCAATCAGCCCCAGCATTTT	CASSLLGNQPQHF
TRBV27	TRBJ2-1	NA	NA	TGTGCCAGCAGTTTATTAGAGAGCTCCTACAATGAGCAGTTCTTC	CASSLLESSYNEQFF
TRBV19	TRBJ1-1	NA	NA	TGTGCCAGTAGTATACAGGGGTACTACACTGAAGCTTTCTTT	CASSIQGYYTEAFF
TRBV12-3/TRBV12-4	TRBJ2-7	NA	NA	TGTGCCAGCAGTTCTACCCGGGACGAGCAGTACTTC	CASSSTRDEQYF
TRBV5-1	TRBJ2-3	NA	NA	TGCGCCAGCAGCTTGGGGGGCGGATCGGATACGCAGTATTTT	CASSLGGGSDTQYF
TRBV2	TRBJ2-3	NA	NA	TGTGCCAGCAGTCCGACTAGATCAGATACGCAGTATTTT	CASSPTRSDTQYF
TRBV7-6	TRBJ2-7	once	TRBD2	TGTGCCAGCAGCTTAGGGTTAATCGGGACTAGCGGGTCTCATAGGAGCGAGCAGTACTTC	CASSLGLIGTSGSHRSEQYF
TRBV6-6	TRBJ1-5	NA	TRBD1	TGTGCCAGCATAGACAGGGGGCAACAGCCCCAGCATTTT	CASIDRGQQPQHF
TRBV5-1	TRBJ2-7	NA	TRBD2	TGCGCCAGCAGCTTGGAGTCGGGAGGGGGATACGAGCAGTACTTC	CASSLESGGGYEQYF
TRBV6-2/TRBV6-3	TRBJ2-7	NA	NA	TGTGCCAGCAGTTACTCTATTTCCCGACTGGGATCTATCTACGAGCAGTACTTC	CASSYSISRLGSIYEQYF
TRBV7-9	TRBJ1-1	NA	NA	TGTGCCAGCAGCCCCCCGGGGATGGGTGAAGCTTTCTTT	CASSPPGMGEAFF
TRBV28	TRBJ2-3	NA	TRBD2	TGTGCCAGCAGTTCCGTAGCGGGAGGGCAGGGAGATACGCAGTATTTT	CASSSVAGGQGDTQYF